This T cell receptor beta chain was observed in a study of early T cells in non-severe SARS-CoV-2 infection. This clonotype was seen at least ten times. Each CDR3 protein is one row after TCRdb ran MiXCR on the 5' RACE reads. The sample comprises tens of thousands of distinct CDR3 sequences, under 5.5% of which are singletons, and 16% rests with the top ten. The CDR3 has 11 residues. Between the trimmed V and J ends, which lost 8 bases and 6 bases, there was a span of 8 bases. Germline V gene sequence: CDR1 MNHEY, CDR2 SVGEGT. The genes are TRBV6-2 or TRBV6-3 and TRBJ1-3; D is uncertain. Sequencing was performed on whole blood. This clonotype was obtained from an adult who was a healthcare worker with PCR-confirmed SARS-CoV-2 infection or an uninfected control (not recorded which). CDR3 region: CASVSANTIYF. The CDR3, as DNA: TGTGCCAGCGTTTCGGCAAACACCATATATTTT.